A selection of T cell receptor beta chains follows, all from one sample in a study of blood T cell repertoires in COVID-19. The table came from immunoSEQ multiplex PCR; TCRdb's copy has only in-frame clones and leaves some out. The sample records approximately 330,000 clones, around 90% being singletons. Material: peripheral blood. The receptors were sampled from a man aged 25-45 years with COVID-19, enrolled during active disease. Each CDR3 is given with its conserved first and last residue. The order of the fields is D gene, J gene, clone size, V gene, CDR3 DNA, CDR3 protein. The D gene is left open where the match is weak. Rows give clone size only sometimes, using once, few, many, or a class for an expanded clone.

>-|TRBJ2-7|-|TRBV11-1
TGTGCCAGCAGCTTACCTCGGACAGCCCTTTCTTACGAGCAGTACTTC
CASSLPRTALSYEQYF
>-|TRBJ1-1|-|TRBV19
TGTGCCAGTACCCAACCCAAGGGGACTGAAGCTTTCTTT
CASTQPKGTEAFF
>-|TRBJ1-2|-|TRBV9
TGTGCCAGCAGCGTAACGGAGACTCCTAACTATGGCTACACCTTC
CASSVTETPNYGYTF
>TRBD1|TRBJ2-7|-|TRBV7-2
TGTGCCAGCAGCCCTCCGGGACAGGGATACGAGCAGTACTTC
CASSPPGQGYEQYF
>-|TRBJ1-6|-|TRBV4-2
TGTGCCAGCAGCCAAGACGCTTCTTTGGGGAGCTCCTATAATTCACCCCTCCACTTT
CASSQDASLGSSYNSPLHF
>TRBD1|TRBJ2-1|-|TRBV6-4
TGTGCCAGCAGTGCCTCCGGGACAGGGTTGGATGAGCAGTTCTTC
CASSASGTGLDEQFF
>-|TRBJ1-1|-|TRBV14
TGTGCCAGCAGCCCGGGACTGAAGAACACTGAAGCTTTCTTT
CASSPGLKNTEAFF
>-|TRBJ2-3|once|TRBV24-1
TGTGCCACCAGTGACTCAGGCACAGATACGCAGTATTTT
CATSDSGTDTQYF
>-|TRBJ2-7|-|TRBV9
TGTGCCAGCAGCCCTAACCCCCTATACCACGAGCAGTACTTC
CASSPNPLYHEQYF
>-|TRBJ1-1|-|TRBV7-9
TGTGCCAGCAGCTTTTCACAGGGAGTTGGCACTGAAGCTTTCTTT
CASSFSQGVGTEAFF
>-|TRBJ2-1|-|TRBV10-3
TGTGCCATCAGTGAGTCGACTCGAGGGTTCGGCGAGCAGTTCTTC
CAISESTRGFGEQFF
>-|TRBJ2-5|-|TRBV6-5
TGTGCCAGCAGTTACTCCGGTCTAGCAGGAGAGACCCAGTACTTC
CASSYSGLAGETQYF
>TRBD1|TRBJ1-6|few|TRBV19
TGTGCCAGTAGTTCACAGGGGAATTCACCCCTCCACTTT
CASSSQGNSPLHF
>-|TRBJ2-3|-|TRBV4-1
TGCGCCAGCAGCCAAGCTACGGTTACAGATACGCAGTATTTT
CASSQATVTDTQYF
>TRBD1|TRBJ2-3|-|TRBV7-2
TGTGCCAGCAGCTTCCTCCGGGACAGAAGCACAGATACGCAGTATTTT
CASSFLRDRSTDTQYF
>TRBD2|TRBJ2-5|-|TRBV4-1
TGCGCCAGCAGCCCCGGGACTAGCGCGCGGGAGACCCAGTACTTC
CASSPGTSARETQYF
>TRBD2|TRBJ2-1|-|TRBV7-8
TGTGCCAGCAGCTTAGTGGGCGGGGGTTACAATGAGCAGTTCTTC
CASSLVGGGYNEQFF
>-|TRBJ2-3|-|TRBV4-2
TGTGCCAGCAGCCAAGGTAACGGCGGGGGCACAGATACGCAGTATTTT
CASSQGNGGGTDTQYF
>TRBD2|TRBJ2-1|-|TRBV24-1
TGTGCCACCAGGACTAGCGGGAGCAATGAGCAGTTCTTC
CATRTSGSNEQFF
>TRBD1|TRBJ2-7|-|TRBV19
TGTGCCAGTAGCCCTATTCCGGGACAGGGGGTCTACGAGCAGTACTTC
CASSPIPGQGVYEQYF
>-|TRBJ2-4|-|TRBV5-1
TGCGCCAGCAGCCCACAGGGCGGGCAAAACATTCAGTACTTC
CASSPQGGQNIQYF
>-|TRBJ2-3|-|TRBV28
TGTGCCAGCAGTTTAGGAACGGCGGGCACAGATACGCAGTATTTT
CASSLGTAGTDTQYF
>-|TRBJ1-4|-|TRBV2
TGTGCCAGCCGAGGCCCTCCAAGGGAAAAACTGTTTTTT
CASRGPPREKLFF
>-|TRBJ2-5|-|TRBV10-3
TGTGCCACCCGAACGTCCATGGGGGGAGACTTATACCTACAAGAGACCCAGTACTTC
CATRTSMGGDLYLQETQYF
>-|TRBJ1-1|-|TRBV30
TGTGCCTCCCACATGAACACTGAAGCTTTCTTT
CASHMNTEAFF
>TRBD1|TRBJ1-2|-|TRBV7-2
TGTGCCAGCAGCCGCAGGGGGATTGGGTCTGGCTACACCTTC
CASSRRGIGSGYTF
>-|TRBJ2-5|-|TRBV5-1
TGCGCCAGCAGCTTTCAGTGGGGGGTCCAAGAGACCCAGTACTTC
CASSFQWGVQETQYF
>-|TRBJ2-3|-|TRBV9
TGTGCCAGCAGCGCTGACTTTGAAGATACGCAGTATTTT
CASSADFEDTQYF
>TRBD1|TRBJ2-7|-|TRBV7-2
TGTGCCAGCAGCCTAACTATGGACAGGGGGCACTACGAGCAGTACTTC
CASSLTMDRGHYEQYF
>-|TRBJ1-1|-|TRBV7-9
TGTGCCAGCAGCGGTTCCGAGGGCAAGAACACTGAAGCTTTCTTT
CASSGSEGKNTEAFF
>-|TRBJ2-2|-|TRBV5-6
TGTGCCAGCAGCTATAGTCTCGGGGAGCTGTTTTTT
CASSYSLGELFF
>TRBD2|TRBJ2-1|once|TRBV6-2/TRBV6-3
TGTGCCAGCAGTCACCGGACTAGCGGGCCGACCTACAATGAGCAGTTCTTC
CASSHRTSGPTYNEQFF
>-|TRBJ1-5|-|TRBV4-2
TGTGCCAGCAGCGGGCAGCCAACTCAGCCCCAGCATTTT
CASSGQPTQPQHF
>-|TRBJ2-1|-|TRBV5-1
TGCGCCAGCAGCTTGGTGGCGGGACTCCTCAATGAGCAGTTCTTC
CASSLVAGLLNEQFF
>-|TRBJ1-6|-|TRBV28
TGTGCCAGCAAGATGACTCCCTCCTATAATTCACCCCTCCACTTT
CASKMTPSYNSPLHF
>TRBD2|TRBJ2-7|-|TRBV6-5
TGTGCCAGCAGTTACCTAGCGGGAGGGGAGGAGCAGTACTTC
CASSYLAGGEEQYF
>-|TRBJ1-2|once|TRBV30
TGTGCCTGGGATACCGGAGCTCCTAACTATGGCTACACCTTC
CAWDTGAPNYGYTF
>TRBD2|TRBJ2-7|few|TRBV7-9
TGTGCCAGCAGCGGGGGACTAGCGGTTTCCGAGCAGTACTTC
CASSGGLAVSEQYF
>TRBD1|TRBJ2-7|-|TRBV5-1
TGCGCCAGCAGCCTCAGCGCCAGCCGGGACAGGGGTCACGAGCAGTACTTC
CASSLSASRDRGHEQYF
>TRBD1|TRBJ2-7|once|TRBV28
TGTGCCAGCAGCTCACGGGACAGCCCCTACGAGCAGTACTTC
CASSSRDSPYEQYF
>TRBD1|TRBJ1-1|-|TRBV6-6
TGTGCCACTAGCCCAGGGGGCTTGGGTAGCACTGAAGCTTTCTTT
CATSPGGLGSTEAFF
>TRBD1|TRBJ1-5|-|TRBV19
TGTGCCAGTACCACCGGACAGGGCTCGCAGCCCCAGCATTTT
CASTTGQGSQPQHF
>-|TRBJ1-6|-|TRBV6-5
TGTGCCAGCAGTTACGCGCGAATCCCCTATAATTCACCCCTCCACTTT
CASSYARIPYNSPLHF
>TRBD1|TRBJ1-2|once|TRBV5-5
TGTGCCAGCAGCTTGGATGACAGGGCGATCTATGGCTACACCTTC
CASSLDDRAIYGYTF
>-|TRBJ1-2|-|TRBV28
TGTGCCAGCAGTGGGGACACGACGACGGGCTACACCTTC
CASSGDTTTGYTF
>TRBD2|TRBJ2-5|few|TRBV3-1/TRBV3-2
TGTGCCAGCAGCCAAGGAGGAAAAGCGGGAGCGAGGGGGACCCAGTACTTC
CASSQGGKAGARGTQYF
>-|TRBJ2-1|-|TRBV20-1
TGCAGTGCTAGTGAGGGGAGGAGCTCCTACAATGAGCAGTTCTTC
CSASEGRSSYNEQFF
>-|TRBJ2-3|-|TRBV18
TGTGCCAGCTCACCAATGCAGAGGGATGATACGCAGTATTTT
CASSPMQRDDTQYF
>-|TRBJ2-5|-|TRBV5-1
TGCGCCAGCAGCCCGACTACAGGGGAGACCCAGTACTTC
CASSPTTGETQYF
>-|TRBJ1-5|-|TRBV7-3
TGTGCCAGCAGCTTGGTTAGGACAGCCATTAATAGCAATCAGCCCCAGCATTTT
CASSLVRTAINSNQPQHF
>TRBD1|TRBJ1-2|-|TRBV5-4
TGTGCCAGCAGCTCGAACAGGGGGAGCTATGGCTACACCTTC
CASSSNRGSYGYTF
>TRBD2|TRBJ2-1|-|TRBV4-3
TGCGCCAGCAGCCAAGAAAAGTTGACTAGCGGAAACAATGAGCAGTTCTTC
CASSQEKLTSGNNEQFF
>-|TRBJ2-1|-|TRBV28
TGTGCCAGCAGTTTCGGAACAGGGAAGACCTACAATGAGCAGTTCTTC
CASSFGTGKTYNEQFF